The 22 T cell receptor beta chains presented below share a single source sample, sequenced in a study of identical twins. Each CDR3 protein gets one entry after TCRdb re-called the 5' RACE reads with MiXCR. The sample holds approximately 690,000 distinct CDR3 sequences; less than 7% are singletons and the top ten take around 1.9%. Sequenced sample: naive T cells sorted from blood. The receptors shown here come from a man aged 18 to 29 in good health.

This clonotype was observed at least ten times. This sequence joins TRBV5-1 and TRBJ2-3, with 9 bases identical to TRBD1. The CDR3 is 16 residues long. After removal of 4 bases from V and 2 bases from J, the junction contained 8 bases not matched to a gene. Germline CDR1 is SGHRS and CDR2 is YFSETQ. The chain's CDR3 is CASSLSGQGFTDTQYF. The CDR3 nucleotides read TGCGCCAGCAGCCTATCGGGACAGGGCTTCACAGATACGCAGTATTTT.

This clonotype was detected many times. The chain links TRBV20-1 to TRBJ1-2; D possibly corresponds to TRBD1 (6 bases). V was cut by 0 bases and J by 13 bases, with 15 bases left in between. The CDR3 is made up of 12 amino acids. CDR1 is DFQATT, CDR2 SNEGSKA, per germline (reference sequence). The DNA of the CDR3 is TGCAGTGCTAGAGATCAGGGGCAAAGGTCCACCTTC. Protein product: CSARDQGQRSTF.

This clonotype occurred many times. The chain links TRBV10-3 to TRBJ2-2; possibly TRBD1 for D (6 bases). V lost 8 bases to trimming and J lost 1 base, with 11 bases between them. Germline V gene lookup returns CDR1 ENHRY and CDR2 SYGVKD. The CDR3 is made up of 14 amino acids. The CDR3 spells CAIALGQNTGELFF. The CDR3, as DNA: TGTGCCATCGCCTTGGGACAGAACACCGGGGAGCTGTTTTTT.

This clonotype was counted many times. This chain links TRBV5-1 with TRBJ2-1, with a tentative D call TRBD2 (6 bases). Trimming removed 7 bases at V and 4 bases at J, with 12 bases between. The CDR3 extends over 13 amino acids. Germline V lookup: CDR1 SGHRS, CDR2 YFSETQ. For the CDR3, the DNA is TGCGCCAGCCACTCTAGCGAATACAATGAGCAGTTCTTC. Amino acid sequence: CASHSSEYNEQFF.

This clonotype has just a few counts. The CDR3 loop is CASSLDLAGVYEQYF. CDR3 DNA: TGCGCCAGCAGCCTGGACCTAGCGGGAGTCTACGAGCAGTACTTC. The chain has TRBV5-1 and TRBJ2-7; TRBD2 matches 10 bases. V was clipped by 4 bases and J by 3 bases; unmatched bases: 7. Germline CDR1 and CDR2: SGHRS and YFSETQ. CDR3 length equals 15 residues.

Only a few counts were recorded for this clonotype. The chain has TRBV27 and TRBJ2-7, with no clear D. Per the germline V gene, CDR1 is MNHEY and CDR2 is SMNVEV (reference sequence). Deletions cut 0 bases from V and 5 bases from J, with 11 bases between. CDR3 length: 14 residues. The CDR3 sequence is CASSLSAPTDEQYF. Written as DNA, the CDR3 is TGTGCCAGCAGTTTATCTGCTCCTACTGACGAGCAGTACTTC.

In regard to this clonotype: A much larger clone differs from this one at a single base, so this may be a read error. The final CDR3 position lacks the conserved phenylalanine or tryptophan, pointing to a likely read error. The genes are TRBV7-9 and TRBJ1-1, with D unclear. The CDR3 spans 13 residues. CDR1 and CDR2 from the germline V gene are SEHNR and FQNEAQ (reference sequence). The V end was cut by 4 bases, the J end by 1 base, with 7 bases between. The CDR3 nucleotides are TGTGCCAGCAGCTCTCAAGAGAACACTGAAGCTTTCTCT. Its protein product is CASSSQENTEAFS.

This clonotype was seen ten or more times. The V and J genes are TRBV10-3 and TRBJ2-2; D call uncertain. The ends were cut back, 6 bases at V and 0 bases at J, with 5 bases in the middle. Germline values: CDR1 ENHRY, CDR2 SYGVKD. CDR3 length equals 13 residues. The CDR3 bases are TGTGCCATCAGGGTTGCGAACACCGGGGAGCTGTTTTTT. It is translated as CAIRVANTGELFF.

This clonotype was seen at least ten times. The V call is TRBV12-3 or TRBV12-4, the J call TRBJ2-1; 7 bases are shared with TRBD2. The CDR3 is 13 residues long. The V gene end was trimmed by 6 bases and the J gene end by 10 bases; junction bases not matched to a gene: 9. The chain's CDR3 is CASRASSGIEQFF. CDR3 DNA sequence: TGTGCCAGCAGAGCTTCTAGCGGAATAGAGCAGTTCTTC.

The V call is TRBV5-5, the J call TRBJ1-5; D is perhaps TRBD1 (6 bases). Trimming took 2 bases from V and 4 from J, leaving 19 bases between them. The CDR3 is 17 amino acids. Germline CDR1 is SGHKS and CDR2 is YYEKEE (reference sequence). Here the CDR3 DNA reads TGTGCCAGCAGCTTTTGGGACATCCCCGCCTCAAATCAGCCCCAGCATTTT. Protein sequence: CASSFWDIPASNQPQHF.

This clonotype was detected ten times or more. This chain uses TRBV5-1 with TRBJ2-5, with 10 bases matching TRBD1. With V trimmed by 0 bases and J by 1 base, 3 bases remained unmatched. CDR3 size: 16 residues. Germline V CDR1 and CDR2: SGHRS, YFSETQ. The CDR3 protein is CASSLAWDRGQETQYF. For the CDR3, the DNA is TGCGCCAGCAGCTTGGCCTGGGACAGGGGCCAAGAGACCCAGTACTTC.

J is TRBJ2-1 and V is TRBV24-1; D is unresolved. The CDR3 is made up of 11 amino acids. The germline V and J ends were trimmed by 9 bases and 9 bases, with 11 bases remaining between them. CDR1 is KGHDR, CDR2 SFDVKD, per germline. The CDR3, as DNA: TGTGCCACCGAGAGCCTGGGTGAGCAGTTCTTC. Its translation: CATESLGEQFF.

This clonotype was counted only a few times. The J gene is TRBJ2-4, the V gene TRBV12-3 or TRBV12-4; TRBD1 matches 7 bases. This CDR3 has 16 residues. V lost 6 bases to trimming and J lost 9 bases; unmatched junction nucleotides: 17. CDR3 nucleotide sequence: TGTGCCAGCAGCTCTTTGGGACAGACACCGGCCAGCATTCAGTACTTC. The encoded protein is CASSSLGQTPASIQYF.

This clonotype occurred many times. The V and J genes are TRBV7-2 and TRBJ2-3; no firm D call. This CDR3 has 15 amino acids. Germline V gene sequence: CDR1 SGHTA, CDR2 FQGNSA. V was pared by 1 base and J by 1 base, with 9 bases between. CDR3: CASSLVDSRTDTQYF. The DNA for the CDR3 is TGTGCCAGCAGCTTAGTCGACTCGCGCACAGATACGCAGTATTTT. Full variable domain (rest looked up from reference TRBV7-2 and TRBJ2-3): GAGVSQSPSNKVTEKGKDVELRCDPISGHTALYWYRQSLGQGLEFLIYFQGNSAPDKSGLPSDRFSAERTGGSVSTLTIQRTQQEDSAVYLCASSLVDSRTDTQYFGPGTRLTVL.

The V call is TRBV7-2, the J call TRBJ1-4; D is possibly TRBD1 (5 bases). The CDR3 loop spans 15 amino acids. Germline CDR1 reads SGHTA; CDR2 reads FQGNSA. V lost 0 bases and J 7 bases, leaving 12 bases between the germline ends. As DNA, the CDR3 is TGTGCCAGCAGCTTAGCCCCGGGACCTACTGAAAAACTGTTTTTT. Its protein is CASSLAPGPTEKLFF.

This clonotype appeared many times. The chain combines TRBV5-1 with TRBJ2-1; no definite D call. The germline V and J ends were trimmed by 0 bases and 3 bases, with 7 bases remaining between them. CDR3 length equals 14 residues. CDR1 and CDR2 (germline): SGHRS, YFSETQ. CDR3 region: CASSLVANYNEQFF. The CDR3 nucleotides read TGCGCCAGCAGCTTGGTAGCAAACTACAATGAGCAGTTCTTC.

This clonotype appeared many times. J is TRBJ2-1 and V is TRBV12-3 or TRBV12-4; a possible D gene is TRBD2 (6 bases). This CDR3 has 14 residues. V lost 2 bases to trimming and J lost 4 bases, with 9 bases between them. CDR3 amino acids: CASSLLGLYNEQFF. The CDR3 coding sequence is TGTGCCAGCAGTTTACTAGGACTATACAATGAGCAGTTCTTC.

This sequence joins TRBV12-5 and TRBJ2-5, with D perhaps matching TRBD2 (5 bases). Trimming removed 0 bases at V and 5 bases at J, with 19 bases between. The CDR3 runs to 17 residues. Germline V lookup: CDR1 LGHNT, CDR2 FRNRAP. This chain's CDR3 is CASGLVLGSGHRETQYF. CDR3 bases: TGTGCTAGTGGTTTGGTACTGGGGAGCGGTCATCGGGAGACCCAGTACTTC. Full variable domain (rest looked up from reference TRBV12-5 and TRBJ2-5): DARVTQTPRHKVTEMGQEVTMRCQPILGHNTVFWYRQTMMQGLELLAYFRNRAPLDDSGMPKDRFSAEMPDATLATLKIQPSEPRDSAVYFCASGLVLGSGHRETQYFGPGTRLLVL.

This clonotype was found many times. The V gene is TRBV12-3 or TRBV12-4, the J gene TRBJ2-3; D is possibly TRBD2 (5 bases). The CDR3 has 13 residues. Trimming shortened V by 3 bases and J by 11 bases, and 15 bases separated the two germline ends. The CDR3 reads CASSFRGNQQQYF. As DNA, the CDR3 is TGTGCCAGCAGTTTTAGAGGGAACCAACAGCAGTATTTT.

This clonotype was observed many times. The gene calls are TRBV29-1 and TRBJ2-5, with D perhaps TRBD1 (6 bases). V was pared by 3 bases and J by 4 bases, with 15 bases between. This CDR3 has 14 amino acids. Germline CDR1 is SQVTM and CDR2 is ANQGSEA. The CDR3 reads CSVDGLQGGETQYF. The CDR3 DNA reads TGCAGCGTTGATGGCTTACAGGGCGGAGAGACCCAGTACTTC. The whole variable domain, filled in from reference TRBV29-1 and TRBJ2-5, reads SAVISQKPSRDICQRGTSLTIQCQVDSQVTMMFWYRQQPGQSLTLIATANQGSEATYESGFVIDKFPISRPNLTFSTLTVSNMSPEDSSIYLCSVDGLQGGETQYFGPGTRLLVL.

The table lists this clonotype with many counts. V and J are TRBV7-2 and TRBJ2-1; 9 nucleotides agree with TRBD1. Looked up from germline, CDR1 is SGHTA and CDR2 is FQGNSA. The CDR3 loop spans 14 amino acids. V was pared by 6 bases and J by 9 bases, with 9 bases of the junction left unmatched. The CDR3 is CASRTYRGLSEQFF. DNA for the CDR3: TGTGCCAGCAGGACCTACAGGGGGCTCAGTGAGCAGTTCTTC. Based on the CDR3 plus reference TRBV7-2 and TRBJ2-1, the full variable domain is GAGVSQSPSNKVTEKGKDVELRCDPISGHTALYWYRQSLGQGLEFLIYFQGNSAPDKSGLPSDRFSAERTGGSVSTLTIQRTQQEDSAVYLCASRTYRGLSEQFFGPGTRLTVL.

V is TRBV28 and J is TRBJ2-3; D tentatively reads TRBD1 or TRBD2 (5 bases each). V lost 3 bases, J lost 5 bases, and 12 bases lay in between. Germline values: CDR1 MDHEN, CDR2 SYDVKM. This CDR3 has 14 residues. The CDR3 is CASSFEGRLDTQYF. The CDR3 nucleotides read TGTGCCAGCAGTTTTGAGGGACGCTTAGATACGCAGTATTTT.